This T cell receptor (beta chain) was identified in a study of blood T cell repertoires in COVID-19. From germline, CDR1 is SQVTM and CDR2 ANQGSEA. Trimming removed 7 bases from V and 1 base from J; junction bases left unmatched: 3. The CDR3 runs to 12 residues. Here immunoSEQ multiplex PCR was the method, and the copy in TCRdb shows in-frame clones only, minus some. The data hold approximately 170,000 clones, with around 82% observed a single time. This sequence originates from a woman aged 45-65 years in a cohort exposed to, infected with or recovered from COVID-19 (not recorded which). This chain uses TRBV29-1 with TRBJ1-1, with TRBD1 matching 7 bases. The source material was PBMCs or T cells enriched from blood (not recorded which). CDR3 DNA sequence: TGCAGCGGGGGGGACAGGAACACTGAAGCTTTCTTT. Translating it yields CSGGDRNTEAFF.